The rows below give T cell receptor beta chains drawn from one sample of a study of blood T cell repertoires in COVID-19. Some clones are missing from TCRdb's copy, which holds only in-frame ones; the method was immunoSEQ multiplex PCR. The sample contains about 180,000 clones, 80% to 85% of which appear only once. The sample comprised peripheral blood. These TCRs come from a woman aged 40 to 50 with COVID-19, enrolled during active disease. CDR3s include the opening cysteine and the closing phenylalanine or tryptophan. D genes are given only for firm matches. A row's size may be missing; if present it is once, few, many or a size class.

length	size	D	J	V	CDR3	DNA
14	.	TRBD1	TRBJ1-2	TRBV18	CASSRGQVQYGYTF	TGTGCCAGCTCGCGGGGACAGGTACAATATGGCTACACCTTC
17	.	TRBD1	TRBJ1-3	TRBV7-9	CASSGRQGGWLKNTIYF	TGTGCCAGCAGCGGCCGACAGGGGGGATGGCTCAAAAACACCATATATTTT
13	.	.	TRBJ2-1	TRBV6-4	CASSEGTGNEQFF	TGTGCCAGCAGTGAAGGAACGGGGAATGAGCAGTTCTTC
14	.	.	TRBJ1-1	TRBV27	CASTGRGLNTEAFF	TGTGCCAGTACCGGGAGGGGGTTGAACACTGAAGCTTTCTTT
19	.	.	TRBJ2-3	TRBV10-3	CAISESRLTREWGTDTQYF	TGTGCCATCAGTGAGTCGAGATTAACCCGGGAGTGGGGCACAGATACGCAGTATTTT
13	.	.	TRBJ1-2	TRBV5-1	CASSFTENYGYTF	TGCGCCAGCAGCTTTACAGAAAACTATGGCTACACCTTC
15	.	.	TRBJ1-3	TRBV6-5	CASSYSQVSGNTIYF	TGTGCCAGCAGTTATTCACAGGTCTCTGGAAACACCATATATTTT
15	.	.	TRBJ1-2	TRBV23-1	CASIIQSETDYGYTF	TGCGCCAGCATAATTCAGAGCGAGACAGACTATGGCTACACCTTC
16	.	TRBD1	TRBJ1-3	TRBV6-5	CASSYRQGAGGNTIYF	TGTGCCAGCAGTTACCGACAGGGGGCCGGAGGAAACACCATATATTTT
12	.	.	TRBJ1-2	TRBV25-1	CASSEAGNGYTF	TGTGCCAGCAGTGAAGCCGGTAACGGCTACACCTTC
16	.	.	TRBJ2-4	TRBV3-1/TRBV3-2	CASSLIRGASKNIQYF	TGTGCCAGCAGCCTAATAAGGGGTGCATCCAAAAACATTCAGTACTTC
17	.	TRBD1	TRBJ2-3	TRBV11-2	CASSAQGARINTDTQYF	TGTGCCAGCAGCGCCCAGGGGGCGCGGATAAACACAGATACGCAGTATTTT
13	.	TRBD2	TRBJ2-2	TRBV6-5	CASSAGGQGELFF	TGTGCCAGCTCAGCGGGGGGGCAGGGGGAGCTGTTTTTT
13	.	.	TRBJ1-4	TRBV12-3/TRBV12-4	CASRAGGNEKLFF	TGTGCCAGCAGGGCAGGTGGGAATGAAAAACTGTTTTTT
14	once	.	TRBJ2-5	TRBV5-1	CASSPSGIRETQYF	TGCGCCAGCAGCCCTTCAGGTATCAGGGAGACCCAGTACTTC
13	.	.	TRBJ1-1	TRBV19	CASSPVGWTEAFF	TGTGCCAGTAGTCCGGTTGGTTGGACTGAAGCTTTCTTT
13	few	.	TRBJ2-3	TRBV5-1	CASSLRDTDTQYF	TGCGCCAGCAGCTTGCGGGACACAGATACGCAGTATTTT
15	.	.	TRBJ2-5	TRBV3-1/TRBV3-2	CASSSGTDQGGTQYF	TGTGCCAGCAGCTCCGGAACGGACCAGGGAGGGACCCAGTACTTC